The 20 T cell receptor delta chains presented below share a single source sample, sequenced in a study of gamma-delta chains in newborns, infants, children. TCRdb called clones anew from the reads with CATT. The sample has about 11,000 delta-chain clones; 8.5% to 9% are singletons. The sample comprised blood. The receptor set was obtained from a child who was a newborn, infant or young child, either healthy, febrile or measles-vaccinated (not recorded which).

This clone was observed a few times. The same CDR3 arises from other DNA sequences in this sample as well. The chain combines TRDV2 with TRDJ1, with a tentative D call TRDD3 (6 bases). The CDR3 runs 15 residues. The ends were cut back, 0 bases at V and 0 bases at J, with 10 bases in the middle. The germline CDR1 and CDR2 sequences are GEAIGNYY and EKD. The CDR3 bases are TGTGCCTGTGACACCGTGGGGGGAAACACCGATAAACTCATCTTT. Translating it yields CACDTVGGNTDKLIF.

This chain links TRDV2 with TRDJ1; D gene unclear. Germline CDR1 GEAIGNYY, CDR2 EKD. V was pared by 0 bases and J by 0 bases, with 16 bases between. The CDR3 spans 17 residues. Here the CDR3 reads CACDTAGPRSDTDKLIF. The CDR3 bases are TGTGCCTGTGACACCGCCGGCCCAAGGAGCGACACCGATAAACTCATCTTT.

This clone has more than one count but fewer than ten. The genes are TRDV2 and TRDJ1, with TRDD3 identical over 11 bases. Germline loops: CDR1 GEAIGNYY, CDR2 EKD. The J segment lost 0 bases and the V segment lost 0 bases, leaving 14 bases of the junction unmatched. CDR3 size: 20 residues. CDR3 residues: CACDTLIGLGDTLYTDKLIF. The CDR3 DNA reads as TGTGCCTGTGACACCCTCATCGGGCTGGGGGATACCTTGTACACCGATAAACTCATCTTT.

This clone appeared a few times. CDR3 protein: CACDPVGSDTDKLIF. The CDR3 DNA follows: TGTGCCTGTGACCCCGTTGGCAGTGACACCGATAAACTCATCTTT. The V call is TRDV2, the J call TRDJ1; no definite D call. Germline V gives CDR1 GEAIGNYY, CDR2 EKD. The CDR3 runs 15 residues. Trimming stripped 3 bases from V and 0 bases from J, with 13 bases between.

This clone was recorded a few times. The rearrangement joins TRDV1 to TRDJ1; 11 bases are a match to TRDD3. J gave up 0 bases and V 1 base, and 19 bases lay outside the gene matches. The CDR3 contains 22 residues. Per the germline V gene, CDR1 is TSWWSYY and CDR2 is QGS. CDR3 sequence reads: CALGEPLYDPGGYQTYTDKLIF. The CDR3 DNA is TGTGCTCTTGGGGAACCCCTCTACGATCCTGGGGGATACCAGACGTACACCGATAAACTCATCTTT.

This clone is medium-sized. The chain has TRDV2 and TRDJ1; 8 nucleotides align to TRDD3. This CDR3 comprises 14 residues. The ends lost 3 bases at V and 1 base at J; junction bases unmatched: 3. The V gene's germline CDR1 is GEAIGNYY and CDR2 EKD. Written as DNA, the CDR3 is TGTGCCTGTGACGAACTGGGGGTCACCGATAAACTCATCTTT. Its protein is CACDELGVTDKLIF.

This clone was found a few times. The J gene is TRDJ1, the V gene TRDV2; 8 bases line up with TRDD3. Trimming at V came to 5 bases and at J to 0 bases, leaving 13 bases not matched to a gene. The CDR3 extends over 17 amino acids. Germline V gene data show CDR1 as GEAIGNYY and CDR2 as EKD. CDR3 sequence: CACGGVLGVSYTDKLIF. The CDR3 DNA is TGTGCCTGTGGCGGCGTACTGGGGGTTTCCTACACCGATAAACTCATCTTT.

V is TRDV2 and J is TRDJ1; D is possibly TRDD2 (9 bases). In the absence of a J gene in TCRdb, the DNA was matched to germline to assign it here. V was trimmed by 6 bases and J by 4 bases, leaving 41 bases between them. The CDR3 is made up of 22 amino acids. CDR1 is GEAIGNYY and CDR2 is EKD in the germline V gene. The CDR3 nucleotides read TGTGCCTGTTCTACTATTAACCTTCCTACGAGGGATACGCGGCATCTCATCGATAAACTCATCTTT. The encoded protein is CACSTINLPTRDTRHLIDKLIF.

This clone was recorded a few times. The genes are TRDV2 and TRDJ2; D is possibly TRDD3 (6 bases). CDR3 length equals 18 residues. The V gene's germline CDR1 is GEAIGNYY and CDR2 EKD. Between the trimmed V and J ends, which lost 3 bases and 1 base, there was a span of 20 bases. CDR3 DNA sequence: TGTGCCTGTGACCCTGTGATACTGGGACGGCTTTTGACAGCACAACTCTTCTTT. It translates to CACDPVILGRLLTAQLFF.

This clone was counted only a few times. The CDR3 bases are TGTGCCTGTGAGCCCTGGGGGATAAAATCCGATAAACTCATCTTT. Translating it yields CACEPWGIKSDKLIF. The J gene is TRDJ1, the V gene TRDV2; 10 positions match TRDD3. The V gene end was trimmed by 4 bases and the J gene end by 3 bases; junction bases not matched to a gene: 7. The CDR3 length is 15 residues. Per the germline V gene, CDR1 is GEAIGNYY and CDR2 is EKD.

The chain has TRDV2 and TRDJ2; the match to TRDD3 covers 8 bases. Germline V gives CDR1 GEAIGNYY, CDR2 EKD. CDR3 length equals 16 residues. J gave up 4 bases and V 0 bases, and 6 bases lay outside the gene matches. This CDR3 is CACDTVGTGGTAQLFF. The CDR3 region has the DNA TGTGCCTGTGACACCGTGGGTACTGGGGGGACAGCACAACTCTTCTTT.

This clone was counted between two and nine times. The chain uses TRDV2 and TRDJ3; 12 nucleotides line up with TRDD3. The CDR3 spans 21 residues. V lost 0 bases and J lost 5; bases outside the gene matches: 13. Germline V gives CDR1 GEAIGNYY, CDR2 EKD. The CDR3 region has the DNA TGTGCCTGTGACACCGGGGGACTGGGGGATACTTCCGTCCGGGACACCCGACAGATGTTTTTC. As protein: CACDTGGLGDTSVRDTRQMFF.

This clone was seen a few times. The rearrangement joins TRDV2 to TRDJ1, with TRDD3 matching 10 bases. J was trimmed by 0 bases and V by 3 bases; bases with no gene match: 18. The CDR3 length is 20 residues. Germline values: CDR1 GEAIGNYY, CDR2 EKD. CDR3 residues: CACDPLALLGDGTYTDKLIF. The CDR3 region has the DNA TGTGCCTGTGACCCCTTGGCTTTACTGGGGGATGGCACCTACACCGATAAACTCATCTTT.

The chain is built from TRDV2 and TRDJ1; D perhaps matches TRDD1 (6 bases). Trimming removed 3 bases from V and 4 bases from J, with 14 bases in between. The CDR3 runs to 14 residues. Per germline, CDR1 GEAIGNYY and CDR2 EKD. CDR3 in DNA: TGTGCCTGTGACCTGGTAAATAGCCGCGATAAACTCATCTTT. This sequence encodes CACDLVNSRDKLIF.

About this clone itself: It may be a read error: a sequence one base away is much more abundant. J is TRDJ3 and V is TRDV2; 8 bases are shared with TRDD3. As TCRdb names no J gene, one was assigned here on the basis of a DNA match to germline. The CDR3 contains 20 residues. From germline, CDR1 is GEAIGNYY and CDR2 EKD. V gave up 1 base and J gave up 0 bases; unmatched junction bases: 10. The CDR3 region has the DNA TGTGCCTGTGACACAGGGAACTGGGGGCCGAGCTCCTGGGACACCCGACAGATGTTTTTC. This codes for CACDTGNWGPSSWDTRQMFF.

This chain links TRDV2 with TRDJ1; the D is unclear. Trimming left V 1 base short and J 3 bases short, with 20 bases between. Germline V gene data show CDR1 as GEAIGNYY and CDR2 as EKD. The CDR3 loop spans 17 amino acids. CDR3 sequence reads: CACDTLPYRRYSDKLIF. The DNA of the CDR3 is TGTGCCTGTGACACTCTCCCGTATAGGAGGTACTCCGATAAACTCATCTTT.

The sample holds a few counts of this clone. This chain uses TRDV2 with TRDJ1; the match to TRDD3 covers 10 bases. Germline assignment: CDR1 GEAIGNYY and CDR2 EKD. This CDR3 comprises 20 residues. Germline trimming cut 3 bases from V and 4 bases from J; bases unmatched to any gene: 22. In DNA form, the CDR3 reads TGTGCCTGTGACGCACTTTCCCCCGGGGGATACGCTAGGAGACTCGATAAACTCATCTTT. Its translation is CACDALSPGGYARRLDKLIF.

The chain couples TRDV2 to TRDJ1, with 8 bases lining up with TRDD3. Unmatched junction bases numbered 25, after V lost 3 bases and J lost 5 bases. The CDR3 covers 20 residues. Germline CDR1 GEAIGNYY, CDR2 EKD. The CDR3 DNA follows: TGTGCCTGTGACGGCGTTGGGGTCTCTGGGGTGTCTGGGGATACAGATAAACTCATCTTT. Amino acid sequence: CACDGVGVSGVSGDTDKLIF.

The CDR3 bases are TGTGCCTGTGACGTACTGGGGATTTTGACAGCACAACTCTTCTTT. This encodes CACDVLGILTAQLFF. The chain recombines TRDV2 with TRDJ2, with 7 bases that match TRDD3. V was pared by 3 bases and J by 1 base, with 4 bases of the junction left unmatched. The CDR3 has 15 residues. Per the germline V gene, CDR1 is GEAIGNYY and CDR2 is EKD.

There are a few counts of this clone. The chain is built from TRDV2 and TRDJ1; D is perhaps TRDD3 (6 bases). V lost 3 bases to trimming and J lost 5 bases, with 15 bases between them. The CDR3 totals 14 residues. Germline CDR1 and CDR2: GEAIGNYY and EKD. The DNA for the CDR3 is TGTGCCTGTGACCCGCTAGGGGATCAGGATAAACTCATCTTT. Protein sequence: CACDPLGDQDKLIF.